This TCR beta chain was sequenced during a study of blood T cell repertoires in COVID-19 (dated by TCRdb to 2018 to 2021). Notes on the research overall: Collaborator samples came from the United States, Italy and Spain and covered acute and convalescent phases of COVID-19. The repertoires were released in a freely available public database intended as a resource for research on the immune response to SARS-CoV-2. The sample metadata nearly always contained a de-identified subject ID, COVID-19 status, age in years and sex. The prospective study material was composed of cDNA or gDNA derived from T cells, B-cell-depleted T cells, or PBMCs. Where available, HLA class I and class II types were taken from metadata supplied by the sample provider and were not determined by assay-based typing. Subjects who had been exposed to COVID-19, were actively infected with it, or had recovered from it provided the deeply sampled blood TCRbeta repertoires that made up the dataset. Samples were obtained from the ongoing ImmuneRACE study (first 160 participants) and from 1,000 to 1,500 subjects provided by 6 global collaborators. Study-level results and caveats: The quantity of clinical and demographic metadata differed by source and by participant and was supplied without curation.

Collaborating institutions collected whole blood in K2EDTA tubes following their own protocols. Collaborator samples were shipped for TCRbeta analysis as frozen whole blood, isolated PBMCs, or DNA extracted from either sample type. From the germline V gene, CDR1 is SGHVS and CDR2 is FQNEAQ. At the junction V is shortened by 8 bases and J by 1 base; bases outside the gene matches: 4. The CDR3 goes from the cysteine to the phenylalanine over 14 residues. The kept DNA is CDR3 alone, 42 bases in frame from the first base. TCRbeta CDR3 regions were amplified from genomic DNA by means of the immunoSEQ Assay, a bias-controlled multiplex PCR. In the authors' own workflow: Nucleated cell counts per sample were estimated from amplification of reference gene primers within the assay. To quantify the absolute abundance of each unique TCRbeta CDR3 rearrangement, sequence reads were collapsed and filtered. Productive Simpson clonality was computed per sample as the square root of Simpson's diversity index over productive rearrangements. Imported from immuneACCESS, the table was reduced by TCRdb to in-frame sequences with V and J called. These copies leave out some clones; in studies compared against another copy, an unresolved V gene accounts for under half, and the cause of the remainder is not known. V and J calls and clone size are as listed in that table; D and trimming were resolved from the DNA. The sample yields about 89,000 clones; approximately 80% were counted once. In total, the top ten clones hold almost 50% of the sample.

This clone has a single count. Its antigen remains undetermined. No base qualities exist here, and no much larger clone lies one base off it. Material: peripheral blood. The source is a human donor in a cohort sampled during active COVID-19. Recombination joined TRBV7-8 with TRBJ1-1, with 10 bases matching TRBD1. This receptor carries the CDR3 CASRQGARNTEAFF. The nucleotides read TGTGCCAGCCGACAGGGGGCTCGGAACACTGAAGCTTTCTTT.